These 26 T cell receptor beta chains were all obtained from the same sample, sequenced in a study of vaccination and CD4 T cells after COVID-19. No cognate antigen is known for these TCRs. Sequencing of cultured CD4+ T cell DNA used the Oncomine TCR Beta short-read assay. TCRdb passed the PCR reads through MiXCR, listing each CDR3 protein once. Among about 25,000 distinct CDR3 sequences, over 45% were seen once, and the ten largest hold under 6.5%. As for treatment: 10-day PBMC culture with coronavirus spike peptide pools or control peptides (ViraFEST assay). Sequenced sample: CD4+ T cells from blood, cultured in vitro. The receptor set was obtained from a human donor who had recovered from COVID-19.

The rearrangement uses TRBV24-1 and TRBJ1-2; a possible D gene is TRBD1 (5 bases). Germline assignment: CDR1 KGHDR and CDR2 SFDVKD. Trimming shortened V by 5 bases and J by 6 bases, and 15 bases separated the two germline ends. There are 14 residues in the CDR3. As DNA, the CDR3 is TGTGCCACCAGTGGTTCCGGGACGCCCCATGGCTACACCTTC. Amino acid sequence: CATSGSGTPHGYTF.

This clonotype was observed a handful of times. The gene calls are TRBV12-3 or TRBV12-4 and TRBJ1-1; D is perhaps TRBD1 (5 bases). Trimming stripped 3 bases from V and 6 bases from J, with 14 bases between. This CDR3 contains 14 residues. The DNA of the CDR3 is TGTGCCAGCAGTTTGGGGACTATACTCTCTGAAGCTTTCTTT. Its protein is CASSLGTILSEAFF.

The rearrangement uses TRBV4-1 and TRBJ1-2; possible D gene TRBD1, 6 bases. The V end lost 4 bases, the J end lost 2 bases, and 20 bases lay between the germline ends. Germline loops: CDR1 MGHRA, CDR2 YSYEKL. The CDR3 has 17 residues. The CDR3 protein is CASSPFDRRGLNYGYTF. The CDR3 DNA sequence: TGCGCCAGCAGCCCCTTCGACAGGCGCGGACTGAACTATGGCTACACCTTC.

The genes are TRBV12-3 or TRBV12-4 and TRBJ1-6; possible D gene TRBD1, 5 bases. CDR3 length: 15 residues. V was cut by 5 bases and J by 10 bases, with 18 bases left in between. For the CDR3, the DNA is TGTGCCAGCAGTACCCCGACAGTCTCAGGATCACCCCTCCACTTT. Translated, it gives CASSTPTVSGSPLHF.

On this clonotype: One end of the junction varies from germline; a read error may be responsible. The J gene is TRBJ1-1, the V gene TRBV7-2; TRBD1 might be the D (6 bases). The CDR3 sequence is 15 residues long. CDR1 and CDR2 from the germline V gene are SGHTA and FQGNSA. CDR3 bases: TGTGCCAGCAGCCCCAGGGGCAGATTAGTCACTGAAGTTTTCTTT. Its translation: CASSPRGRLVTEVFF.

This clonotype was recorded a few times. The chain combines TRBV28 with TRBJ2-3, with 8 bases that match TRBD2. This CDR3 contains 16 residues. Germline CDR1 and CDR2: MDHEN and SYDVKM. Unmatched junction bases numbered 8, after V lost 3 bases and J lost 3 bases. CDR3 nucleotide sequence: TGTGCCAGCAGTTTGGCGCCCGGGACTAGAACAGATACGCAGTATTTT. It is translated as CASSLAPGTRTDTQYF. The variable domain in full, with the rest retrieved from reference TRBV28 and TRBJ2-3, is DVKVTQSSRYLVKRTGEKVFLECVQDMDHENMFWYRQDPGLGLRLIYFSYDVKMKEKGDIPEGYSVSREKKERFSLILESASTNQTSMYLCASSLAPGTRTDTQYFGPGTRLTVL.

V usage is TRBV19 and J usage is TRBJ1-5; TRBD1 agrees at 9 bases. The ends lost 6 bases at V and 0 bases at J; junction bases unmatched: 12. The CDR3 sequence is 18 residues long. CDR1 and CDR2 (germline): LNHDA, SQIVND (reference sequence). The CDR3: CASSPLGTGRDSNQPQHF. As DNA, the CDR3 is TGTGCCAGTAGCCCTCTCGGGACAGGGAGAGATAGCAATCAGCCCCAGCATTTT.

This sequence joins TRBV6-1 and TRBJ2-1; 7 bases are shared with TRBD2. Germline-derived CDR1 and CDR2 are MNHNS and SASEGT. The CDR3 runs to 16 residues. Trimming cost V 3 bases and J 1 base; bases outside gene matches: 6. CDR3 protein: CASSDLAAESYNEQFF. The CDR3, as DNA: TGTGCCAGCAGTGACCTAGCGGCCGAGTCCTACAATGAGCAGTTCTTC.

The chain is built from TRBV6-1 and TRBJ1-1; perhaps TRBD1 as D (6 bases). The CDR3 contains 14 residues. Trimming took 4 bases from V and 4 from J, leaving 13 bases between them. Germline loops: CDR1 MNHNS, CDR2 SASEGT. CDR3 sequence reads: CASSGTGWVTEAFF. CDR3 nucleotides: TGTGCCAGCAGTGGTACAGGGTGGGTCACTGAAGCTTTCTTT.

J is TRBJ2-2 and V is TRBV10-2, with D perhaps matching TRBD1 (6 bases). The germline V and J ends were trimmed by 5 bases and 7 bases, with 20 bases remaining between them. This CDR3 region has 16 residues. Germline V gives CDR1 WSHSY, CDR2 SAAADI. The CDR3 is CASSIKDRLLIGELFF. CDR3 sequence (DNA): TGCGCCAGCAGTATTAAAGACAGGTTACTTATCGGGGAGCTGTTTTTT.

This clonotype appeared a few times. The chain uses TRBV20-1 and TRBJ1-1; 9 bases agree with TRBD1. The CDR3 runs 13 residues. With 5 bases clipped from V and 4 bases from J, the junction kept 5 bases outside the gene matches. From germline, CDR1 is DFQATT and CDR2 SNEGSKA (reference sequence). CDR3 sequence reads: CSAARTGATEAFF. The CDR3 DNA is TGCAGTGCTGCACGGACAGGGGCCACTGAAGCTTTCTTT.

The chain couples TRBV7-2 to TRBJ2-5; 8 bases line up with TRBD2. V shed 1 base, J shed 4 bases, and the junction held 11 bases outside the gene matches. The CDR3 totals 17 residues. Germline CDR1 and CDR2: SGHTA and FQGNSA. The CDR3 nucleotides are TGTGCCAGCAGCTTAGTTACTGCGGGGGGCCCCATAGAGACCCAGTACTTC. It translates to CASSLVTAGGPIETQYF.

This clonotype was recorded once. This sequence joins TRBV2 and TRBJ2-2; D remains ambiguous. From germline, CDR1 is SNHLY and CDR2 FYNNEI. Trimming pared 6 bases from V and 2 bases from J, leaving 4 bases between. The CDR3 is 12 amino acids. The CDR3 spells CASRQNTGELFF. The CDR3 coding sequence is TGTGCCAGCAGACAAAACACCGGGGAGCTGTTTTTT.

This clonotype came up once. V is TRBV28 and J is TRBJ1-2; TRBD1 might be the D (6 bases). CDR1 is MDHEN, CDR2 SYDVKM, per germline. The CDR3 is 18 residues long. V lost 7 bases, J lost 7 bases, and 31 bases lay in between. The chain's CDR3 is CASTSLGKRAGAVVGYTF. Written as DNA, the CDR3 is TGTGCCAGCACCTCCTTGGGTAAAAGGGCAGGGGCAGTTGTTGGCTACACCTTC.

This chain uses TRBV11-2 with TRBJ1-3; D is perhaps TRBD1 (6 bases). V was trimmed by 5 bases and J by 1 base, leaving 9 bases between them. Germline V CDR1 and CDR2: SGHAT, FQNNGV. CDR3 length: 14 amino acids. The CDR3 is CASSRGGSGNTIYF. CDR3 DNA sequence: TGTGCCAGCAGCAGAGGGGGTTCTGGAAACACCATATATTTT.

The chain links TRBV6-5 to TRBJ1-2, with no clear D. Germline V gene data show CDR1 as MNHEY and CDR2 as SVGAGI. This CDR3 has 12 residues. Deletions cut 4 bases from V and 3 bases from J, with 6 bases between. CDR3 sequence reads: CASSSQDYGYTF. The CDR3 DNA is TGTGCCAGCAGTTCTCAGGACTATGGCTACACCTTC.

This clonotype was detected only a few times. The chain has TRBV7-2 and TRBJ2-7; possible D gene TRBD2, 6 bases. Per germline, CDR1 SGHTA and CDR2 FQGNSA. The CDR3 has 11 amino acids. V was pared by 5 bases and J by 6 bases, with 8 bases between. The CDR3 region has the DNA TGTGCCAGCAGCACCGGGGGCGAGCAGTACTTC. Translated, it gives CASSTGGEQYF. The full variable domain, completed using reference TRBV7-2 and TRBJ2-7, is GAGVSQSPSNKVTEKGKDVELRCDPISGHTALYWYRQSLGQGLEFLIYFQGNSAPDKSGLPSDRFSAERTGGSVSTLTIQRTQQEDSAVYLCASSTGGEQYFGPGTRLTVT.

The chain combines TRBV18 with TRBJ2-7; TRBD1 might be the D (5 bases). The CDR3 is 15 residues long. Germline V gene sequence: CDR1 KGHSH, CDR2 LQKENI. V lost 0 bases and J lost 0, with 9 bases in between. CDR3 nucleotide sequence: TGTGCCAGCTCACCACCGGGGCGGAGCTCCTACGAGCAGTACTTC. Translated, it gives CASSPPGRSSYEQYF.

There are a few counts of this clonotype. V gene TRBV19 combines with J gene TRBJ2-3; 11 bases are a match to TRBD2. Unmatched junction bases numbered 7, after V lost 4 bases and J lost 4 bases. The CDR3 has 16 amino acids. Per germline, CDR1 LNHDA and CDR2 SQIVND (reference sequence). The CDR3: CASSSPSGRFPDTQYF. The CDR3 DNA follows: TGTGCCAGTAGTAGCCCTAGCGGGAGGTTCCCAGATACGCAGTATTTT.

The chain employs TRBV28 and TRBJ2-3; tentatively, D is TRBD1 (6 bases). This CDR3 is 14 amino acids long. The germline gives CDR1 MDHEN, CDR2 SYDVKM. Trimming took off 5 bases at V and 1 base at J, with 10 bases between the two ends. The CDR3 region is CASSPTGRTDTQYF. In DNA form, the CDR3 reads TGTGCCAGCAGTCCGACAGGCCGCACAGATACGCAGTATTTT.

The chain links TRBV20-1 to TRBJ2-5, with D perhaps matching TRBD1 (5 bases). Germline CDR1 reads DFQATT; CDR2 reads SNEGSKA (reference sequence). The ends were cut back, 5 bases at V and 2 bases at J, with 15 bases in the middle. There are 14 residues in the CDR3. The CDR3 DNA follows: TGCAGTGCTGCCCGGACACATAGTCAAGAGACCCAGTACTTC. Translated, it gives CSAARTHSQETQYF.

This chain connects TRBV20-1 to TRBJ1-1; a weak D match, TRBD1 (5 bases). The germline gives CDR1 DFQATT, CDR2 SNEGSKA (reference sequence). Trimming removed 6 bases at V and 7 bases at J, with 12 bases between. This CDR3 is 11 amino acids long. As DNA, the CDR3 is TGCAGTGCCCGGGGAGGGGTTGAAGCTTTCTTT. Translation gives CSARGGVEAFF.

The chain recombines TRBV6-7 with TRBJ1-5; no clear D. TRBV6-7 is marked as an open reading frame, function uncertain. CDR3 length: 11 amino acids. Trimming shortened V by 8 bases and J by 3 bases, and 5 bases separated the two germline ends. The CDR3 DNA reads as TGTGCCAGCGGCTTCAATCAGCCCCAGCATTTT. Residues: CASGFNQPQHF.

The rearrangement uses TRBV10-2 and TRBJ2-7; D possibly uses TRBD1 or TRBD2 (5 bases each). The CDR3 has 15 residues. Trimming removed 3 bases from V and 2 bases from J, with 14 bases in between. Germline V gives CDR1 WSHSY, CDR2 SAAADI. The CDR3 reads CASSDLGRITYEQYF. CDR3 sequence (DNA): TGCGCCAGCAGTGATTTGGGACGGATTACCTACGAGCAGTACTTC.

This rearrangement joins TRBV7-9 to TRBJ2-4; 8 bases are shared with TRBD2. Per the germline V gene, CDR1 is SEHNR and CDR2 is FQNEAQ (reference sequence). The CDR3 spans 14 residues. With V trimmed by 2 bases and J by 7 bases, 4 bases remained unmatched. DNA of the CDR3: TGTGCCAGCAGCTTACTACTAGCGGACAACATTCAGTACTTC. The encoded protein is CASSLLLADNIQYF.

V and J are TRBV7-3 and TRBJ1-1; D ambiguous. Germline assignment: CDR1 SGHTA and CDR2 FQGTGA. The CDR3 is 13 residues long. V was pared by 5 bases and J by 0 bases, with 7 bases between. The CDR3 DNA follows: TGTGCCAGCAGCCTCACACTGAACACTGAAGCTTTCTTT. It yields the protein CASSLTLNTEAFF.